The clone carrying this TCR beta chain appeared a single time. Its antigen is still unknown. FACS enriched CD8+ TEMRA cells, while bulk CD8+ and CD4+ were negatively isolated. With random hexamers, reverse transcription was performed on roughly 0.45 to 1 ug of RNA. Multiplex PCR with immunoSEQ amplified the TCR beta CDR3 across 54 Vbeta and 13 Jbeta. From the immunoSEQ multiplex PCR reads, TCRdb called clonotypes with MiXCR, one entry per CDR3 protein. The sample holds about 240,000 distinct CDR3 sequences, 96% seen once. This sample was included in a study of CD8 T cells in Susac syndrome. For the study at large: There were about six sequenced Susac syndrome patients with active disease and eight or nine in remission.

Germline trimming cut 0 bases from V and 7 bases from J; bases unmatched to any gene: 7. The CDR3 covers 16 residues. Germline CDR1 reads SGHTA; CDR2 reads FQGTGA. Study results and limitations: The CD4+ T cell repertoires from Susac syndrome exhibited no clonal expansion.

The chain has TRBV7-3 and TRBJ2-3; TRBD2 matches at 10 bases. The sample consisted of CD4+ T cells from PBMCs. The sequence derives from a human donor with Susac syndrome. CDR3 residues: CASSLTSTSGMHTQYF. The CDR3 nucleotides read TGTGCCAGCAGCTTAACATCAACTAGCGGGATGCATACGCAGTATTTT.